This entry is about one T cell receptor (beta chain). Only in-frame clones appear in the TCRdb table, and some are missing; sequencing was by immunoSEQ multiplex PCR. The sample has 200,000 to 250,000 clones; approximately 82% are singletons. This entry is derived from a study of blood T cell repertoires in COVID-19. V lost 0 bases, J lost 8 bases, and 5 bases stayed unmatched. There are 15 residues in the CDR3. The germline V gene encodes CDR1 SGHRS and CDR2 YFSETQ. The chain is built from TRBV5-1 and TRBJ2-3; 11 nucleotides line up with TRBD2. Specimen: peripheral blood. The sequence was collected from a woman over 75 with acute or convalescent COVID-19. DNA of the CDR3: TGCGCCAGCAGCTTGGAACTAGCGGGAGCCGGTACGCAGTATTTT. The encoded protein is CASSLELAGAGTQYF.